This TCR beta chain was observed in a study of T cells in Graves' hyperthyroidism and ophthalmopathy. Study-level information: Blood was drawn when the patient was first diagnosed and still untreated.

Regarding this clonotype: What it binds is unknown.

Overall study results and limits: The model anticipated ophthalmopathy a median about 7.1 months pre-onset. Most thyroid-expanded clonotypes above 0.001 were also found in blood.

Patients with ophthalmopathy all had a Clinical Activity Score of at least 3, a NOSPECS grade of at least 4 and duration under 3 months. There were TCR beta CDR3 regions amplified from RNA transcripts. An initial round of RT-PCR targeting the TCR CDR3 relied on the HTBI primer set. In TCRdb, the multiplex PCR reads were re-called with MiXCR into one record per CDR3 protein. This sample yields under 350,000 distinct CDR3 sequences, of which roughly 13% are seen a single time; approximately 35% belongs to the top ten. Looked up from germline, CDR1 is DFQATT and CDR2 is SNEGSKA (reference sequence). Trimming cost V 2 bases and J 1 base, with 12 bases left between them. The CDR3 is made up of 15 amino acids.

The sequenced sample consisted of blood. The sequence was collected from a woman aged 40 to 50 with Graves' ophthalmopathy. The chain links TRBV20-1 to TRBJ1-5; D uncertain. CDR3: CSARPRGVSNQPQHF. The CDR3 DNA reads as TGCAGTGCTAGACCCCGGGGAGTGAGCAATCAGCCCCAGCATTTT.